The 30 T cell receptor beta chains given below trace back to one sample, sequenced in a study of blood T cell repertoires in COVID-19. Generated by immunoSEQ multiplex PCR, the TCRdb table keeps only in-frame clones and is missing some. In the table there are about 180,000 clones, more than 85% of which are singletons. The sample was PBMCs or T cells enriched from blood (not recorded which). The receptors derive from a human donor with acute COVID-19. The donor label of this sample is uncertain.

The rearrangement uses TRBV27 and TRBJ1-2; 9 bases are shared with TRBD1. With 5 bases clipped from V and 4 bases from J, the junction kept 2 bases outside the gene matches. This CDR3 is built from 13 residues. Per germline, CDR1 MNHEY and CDR2 SMNVEV (reference sequence). The CDR3 sequence is CASSPGQGYGYTF. In DNA form, the CDR3 reads TGTGCCAGCAGTCCGGGACAGGGCTATGGCTACACCTTC.

The V gene is TRBV5-4, the J gene TRBJ1-2; D perhaps matches TRBD1 (5 bases). Germline V lookup: CDR1 SGHNT, CDR2 YYREEE (reference sequence). The CDR3 totals 15 residues. With 4 bases removed from V and 4 bases from J, the gap between germline ends came to 17 bases. The CDR3 loop reads CASSVDSSPFYGYTF. CDR3 DNA: TGTGCCAGCAGCGTAGACAGTTCACCATTCTATGGCTACACCTTC.

This chain uses TRBV30 with TRBJ2-7; 7 nucleotides line up with TRBD1. V gave up 4 bases and J gave up 0 bases; unmatched junction bases: 3. Germline V gene lookup returns CDR1 GTSNPN and CDR2 SVGIG (reference sequence). The CDR3 contains 13 residues. CDR3 sequence reads: CAWNRDSSYEQYF. In nucleotides, the CDR3 is TGTGCCTGGAACCGGGACAGCTCCTACGAGCAGTACTTC.

The V gene is TRBV15, the J gene TRBJ2-5, with TRBD1 identical over 8 bases. Germline loops: CDR1 LNHNV, CDR2 YYDKDF (reference sequence). J was trimmed by 5 bases and V by 8 bases; bases with no gene match: 13. CDR3 length: 15 amino acids. The CDR3 loop reads CATRKTGANRETQYF. The DNA of the CDR3 is TGTGCCACCCGGAAGACAGGGGCGAATCGGGAGACCCAGTACTTC.

The chain employs TRBV10-3 and TRBJ1-5, with 9 bases fitting TRBD1. The J segment lost 4 bases and the V segment lost 10 bases, leaving 5 bases of the junction unmatched. Germline V gene sequence: CDR1 ENHRY, CDR2 SYGVKD. The length of the CDR3 is 13 residues. The CDR3 reads CATGQGSNQPQHF. The CDR3 region has the DNA TGTGCCACCGGACAGGGGAGTAATCAGCCCCAGCATTTT.

The chain recombines TRBV19 with TRBJ1-6; 7 bases map to TRBD1. CDR3 length equals 14 residues. Trimming removed 4 bases from V and 9 bases from J; junction bases left unmatched: 6. Looked up from germline, CDR1 is LNHDA and CDR2 is SQIVND (reference sequence). The CDR3, as DNA: TGTGCCAGTAGTAAAACCGACAGGGCTTCACCCCTCCACTTT. Its protein is CASSKTDRASPLHF.

In its sample, this clone was seen once. The V gene is TRBV5-1, the J gene TRBJ2-3, with D possibly TRBD2 on 5 matching bases. Between the trimmed V and J ends, which lost 1 base and 6 bases, there was a span of 12 bases. Looked up from germline, CDR1 is SGHRS and CDR2 is YFSETQ. The CDR3 covers 14 residues. The CDR3 DNA follows: TGCGCCAGCAGCTTGTTTCTAGCATCCGATACGCAGTATTTT. Protein product: CASSLFLASDTQYF.

This sequence joins TRBV9 and TRBJ1-2, with no clear D. The germline gives CDR1 SGDLS, CDR2 YYNGEE. The CDR3 runs to 15 residues. V was cut by 5 bases and J by 3 bases, with 17 bases left in between. In DNA, the CDR3 is TGTGCCAGCAGTTGGACGGACTCTGCGGACTATGGCTACACCTTC. Amino acids: CASSWTDSADYGYTF. The entire variable domain, with the rest obtained from reference TRBV9 and TRBJ1-2, is as follows: DSGVTQTPKHLITATGQRVTLRCSPRSGDLSVYWYQQSLDQGLQFLIQYYNGEERAKGNILERFSAQQFPDLHSELNLSSLELGDSALYFCASSWTDSADYGYTFGSGTRLTVV.

The chain recombines TRBV6-5 with TRBJ2-2; D might be TRBD2 (5 bases). Trimming stripped 6 bases from V and 6 bases from J, with 11 bases between. The CDR3 is 13 residues long. Germline V gene lookup returns CDR1 MNHEY and CDR2 SVGAGI. CDR3 coding DNA: TGTGCCAGCAGGGTGGTCGGGGCCGGGGAGCTGTTTTTT. Amino acid sequence: CASRVVGAGELFF.

The chain couples TRBV7-9 to TRBJ2-5, with 11 positions matching TRBD2. In germline, CDR1 is SEHNR, CDR2 FQNEAQ (reference sequence). The CDR3 length is 16 residues. V gave up 0 bases and J gave up 1 base; unmatched junction bases: 1. CDR3 protein: CASSLAGTSGQETQYF. Here the CDR3 DNA reads TGTGCCAGCAGCTTAGCAGGGACTAGCGGCCAAGAGACCCAGTACTTC.

The chain joins TRBV9 to TRBJ2-3; 10 bases fit TRBD2. This CDR3 has 18 amino acids. Germline V gene lookup returns CDR1 SGDLS and CDR2 YYNGEE. Losses at the gene ends were 3 bases for V and 5 bases for J; bases not matched to a gene: 15. In DNA, the CDR3 is TGTGCCAGCAGCGCCCCAAGGGAGCGGGGGGGCCTAGGAGATACGCAGTATTTT. Translation gives CASSAPRERGGLGDTQYF.

V is TRBV6-5 and J is TRBJ1-2, with D possibly TRBD1 on 6 matching bases. Trimming pared 4 bases from V and 7 bases from J, leaving 16 bases between. The CDR3 loop spans 14 amino acids. The germline V gene has CDR1 MNHEY and CDR2 SVGAGI. CDR3 sequence reads: CASSFQGLSGGYTF. In nucleotides, the CDR3 is TGTGCCAGCAGTTTTCAGGGGCTTAGTGGTGGCTACACCTTC.

The V call is TRBV6-5, the J call TRBJ1-1, with TRBD1 matching over 9 bases. CDR1 is MNHEY and CDR2 is SVGAGI in the germline V gene. The CDR3 consists of 15 residues. The trim removed 1 base at V and 4 bases at J, leaving 4 bases unmatched. CDR3 bases: TGTGCCAGCAGTTACTTACAGGGGGCCGGCACTGAAGCTTTCTTT. It encodes CASSYLQGAGTEAFF.

This clone was counted once. The genes are TRBV3-1 (or the pseudogene TRBV3-2) and TRBJ1-6, with TRBD1 matching 7 bases. CDR3 length equals 15 residues. V gave up 2 bases and J gave up 7 bases; unmatched junction bases: 5. Germline CDR1 and CDR2: LGHDT and YNNKEL (reference sequence). Here the CDR3 DNA reads TGTGCCAGCAGCCAAATGGGACAGCAGAATTCACCCCTCCACTTT. Translated: CASSQMGQQNSPLHF.

V usage is TRBV2 and J usage is TRBJ1-2, with a possible D match to TRBD1 (5 bases). In germline, CDR1 is SNHLY, CDR2 FYNNEI. V lost 5 bases and J lost 8, with 15 bases in between. The CDR3 contains 13 residues. The CDR3 nucleotides read TGTGCCAGCAGTCAGGGTCTTGGCCGGGGCTACACCTTC. Translated, it gives CASSQGLGRGYTF.

This chain joins TRBV11-1 and TRBJ1-4; 8 positions match TRBD1. V lost 5 bases to trimming and J lost 7 bases; unmatched junction nucleotides: 6. The V gene's germline CDR1 is SGHAT and CDR2 FQDESV (reference sequence). The CDR3 contains 14 residues. The CDR3 bases are TGTGCCAGCAGCCGGACAGGGAAAAGTGAAAAACTGTTTTTT. It encodes CASSRTGKSEKLFF.

This clone was counted once. This chain links TRBV6-6 with TRBJ1-1; 8 bases align to TRBD1. This CDR3 contains 16 residues. Looked up from germline, CDR1 is MNHNY and CDR2 is SVGAGI (reference sequence). V lost 8 bases and J lost 1; bases outside the gene matches: 12. CDR3 nucleotide sequence: TGTGCCAGCCCTCCAGGCGGGACAGGAGGGAACACTGAAGCTTTCTTT. It specifies CASPPGGTGGNTEAFF.

V is TRBV10-3 and J is TRBJ2-2, with 8 bases matching TRBD1. The CDR3 has 14 amino acids. V dropped 6 bases and J dropped 1; count of bases not matched to a gene: 1. Germline CDR1 and CDR2: ENHRY and SYGVKD. The DNA for the CDR3 is TGTGCCATCAGCGGACAGGGGAACACCGGGGAGCTGTTTTTT. This encodes CAISGQGNTGELFF.

CDR3 nucleotide sequence: TGTGCCAGCAGTGATACAGGGCACACTGAAGCTTTCTTT. Translated, it gives CASSDTGHTEAFF. The V and J genes are TRBV6-4 and TRBJ1-1, with TRBD1 as a possible D gene (6 bases). The CDR3 has 13 amino acids. In germline, CDR1 is MRHNA, CDR2 SNTAGT. The V end lost 3 bases, the J end lost 3 bases, and 8 bases lay between the germline ends.

J is TRBJ2-3 and V is TRBV2; no reliable D call. The CDR3 loop spans 12 amino acids. Germline V lookup: CDR1 SNHLY, CDR2 FYNNEI. The V end lost 7 bases, the J end lost 3 bases, and 8 bases lay between the germline ends. CDR3 sequence (DNA): TGTGCCAGCAACGTGAGGACAGATACGCAGTATTTT. This encodes CASNVRTDTQYF.

The chain recombines TRBV5-1 with TRBJ1-1; perhaps TRBD1 as D (6 bases). This CDR3 is built from 16 residues. With 0 bases removed from V and 3 bases from J, the gap between germline ends came to 15 bases. The germline V gene has CDR1 SGHRS and CDR2 YFSETQ. The CDR3, as DNA: TGCGCCAGCAGCTTGGTACAGGGTCGGGGGGACACTGAAGCTTTCTTT. Translation: CASSLVQGRGDTEAFF.

The chain carries TRBV7-3 and TRBJ2-1, with TRBD2 matching 11 bases. Per the germline V gene, CDR1 is SGHTA and CDR2 is FQGTGA. The junction had 8 bases not matched to a gene; V was cut back by 5 bases and J by 8 bases. CDR3 length: 15 amino acids. As DNA, the CDR3 is TGTGCCAGCAGCCTTAGCGGGGGGGCTAGGTATGAGCAGTTCTTC. It codes for CASSLSGGARYEQFF.

CDR3 in amino acids: CASSESLTGELFF. The CDR3 nucleotides are TGTGCCAGCAGTGAATCCCTCACCGGGGAGCTGTTTTTT. This chain links TRBV6-4 with TRBJ2-2; the D is unclear. Germline CDR1 is MRHNA and CDR2 is SNTAGT. The CDR3 runs 13 residues. Trimming cost V 3 bases and J 4 bases, with 6 bases left between them.

J is TRBJ2-7 and V is TRBV2; 11 bases are shared with TRBD1. Per the germline V gene, CDR1 is SNHLY and CDR2 is FYNNEI. With V trimmed by 10 bases and J by 6 bases, 8 bases remained unmatched. This CDR3 is built from 13 residues. CDR3 residues: CATTDRGLREQYF. The CDR3 DNA follows: TGTGCCACCACGGACAGGGGGCTTCGCGAGCAGTACTTC.

The J gene is TRBJ1-6, the V gene TRBV2, with TRBD1 as a possible D gene (6 bases). V was cut by 2 bases and J by 0 bases, with 11 bases left in between. This CDR3 is built from 17 residues. CDR1 is SNHLY, CDR2 FYNNEI, per germline. CDR3: CASSEQGQSSYNSPLHF. As DNA, the CDR3 is TGTGCCAGCAGTGAACAGGGGCAGAGCTCCTATAATTCACCCCTCCACTTT.

The CDR3 DNA is TGCGCCACGACCGAGGTTACCGGGGAGCTGTTTTTT. Protein product: CATTEVTGELFF. This chain uses TRBV5-1 with TRBJ2-2; no definite D call. This CDR3 is built from 12 residues. CDR1 SGHRS and CDR2 YFSETQ come from the germline V gene. V lost 9 bases and J lost 5, with 11 bases in between. Full variable domain (outside the CDR3, taken from reference TRBV5-1 and TRBJ2-2): KAGVTQTPRYLIKTRGQQVTLSCSPISGHRSVSWYQQTPGQGLQFLFEYFSETQRNKGNFPGRFSGRQFSNSRSEMNVSTLELGDSALYLCATTEVTGELFFGEGSRLTVL.

V gene TRBV19 combines with J gene TRBJ2-3, with D tentatively TRBD2 (5 bases). CDR1 is LNHDA and CDR2 is SQIVND in the germline V gene (reference sequence). Trimming took off 1 base at V and 11 bases at J, with 10 bases between the two ends. This CDR3 is 12 amino acids long. Written as DNA, the CDR3 is TGTGCCAGTAGTATAGGAGGGTTTAAGCAGTATTTT. Encoded protein: CASSIGGFKQYF.

This clone was seen a few times. The rearrangement links TRBV20-1 to TRBJ1-1, with a weak D call TRBD1 (5 bases). Trimming removed 3 bases at V and 9 bases at J, with 17 bases between. CDR1 and CDR2 (germline): DFQATT, SNEGSKA (reference sequence). The CDR3 length is 13 residues. The CDR3 reads CSASLGGGGQAFF. The CDR3, as DNA: TGCAGTGCTAGTCTGGGGGGGGGAGGTCAAGCTTTCTTT.

J is TRBJ2-3 and V is TRBV5-6; 7 positions match TRBD2. CDR1 is SGHDT, CDR2 YYEEEE, per germline. This CDR3 region has 15 residues. Trimming removed 0 bases from V and 2 bases from J; junction bases left unmatched: 3. CDR3 residues: CASSLASGFTDTQYF. CDR3 DNA sequence: TGTGCCAGCAGCTTGGCTAGCGGCTTCACAGATACGCAGTATTTT. The full variable domain, completed using reference TRBV5-6 and TRBJ2-3, is DAGVTQSPTHLIKTRGQQVTLRCSPKSGHDTVSWYQQALGQGPQFIFQYYEEEERQRGNFPDRFSGHQFPNYSSELNVNALLLGDSALYLCASSLASGFTDTQYFGPGTRLTVL.

This clone came up once. The CDR3 bases are TGTGCCAGCAGGACTTCTAGCGGGGGGGCCCACGAGCAGTACTTC. It codes for CASRTSSGGAHEQYF. V and J are TRBV6-5 and TRBJ2-7, with TRBD2 matching over 12 bases. Germline values: CDR1 MNHEY, CDR2 SVGAGI. Trimming at V came to 6 bases and at J to 5 bases, leaving 8 bases not matched to a gene. The CDR3 has 15 amino acids.